Sequencing of this TCR beta chain was carried out in a study of T cells after yellow fever vaccination. Study as a whole: The SMART-Seq v4 Ultra Low Input method served to prepare the low-cell-number fractions. Whole-study results and caveats: Booster samples showed a return of most primary-vaccination clones (around 96% CD4, around 85% CD8).

Via MiXCR, TCRdb re-called the 5' RACE reads, giving one row per CDR3 protein. The table includes hundreds of thousands of distinct CDR3 sequences, roughly 19% detected once. Between the trimmed V and J ends, which lost 6 bases and 6 bases, there was a span of 17 bases. The CDR3 loop spans 14 amino acids. From germline, CDR1 is SQVTM and CDR2 ANQGSEA. This clonotype was recorded a few times. Its specificity is unknown. Sequencing was performed on PBMCs, taken 15 days after the yellow fever booster vaccination. This receptor was identified in a man aged 30 to 39 who received the YFV17D yellow fever vaccine. The rearrangement joins TRBV29-1 to TRBJ2-2; TRBD2 is a possible D gene (6 bases). For the CDR3, the DNA is TGCAGCGTGGGGCCGGGACTTAGACCCGGGGAGCTGTTTTTT. Translated, it gives CSVGPGLRPGELFF.